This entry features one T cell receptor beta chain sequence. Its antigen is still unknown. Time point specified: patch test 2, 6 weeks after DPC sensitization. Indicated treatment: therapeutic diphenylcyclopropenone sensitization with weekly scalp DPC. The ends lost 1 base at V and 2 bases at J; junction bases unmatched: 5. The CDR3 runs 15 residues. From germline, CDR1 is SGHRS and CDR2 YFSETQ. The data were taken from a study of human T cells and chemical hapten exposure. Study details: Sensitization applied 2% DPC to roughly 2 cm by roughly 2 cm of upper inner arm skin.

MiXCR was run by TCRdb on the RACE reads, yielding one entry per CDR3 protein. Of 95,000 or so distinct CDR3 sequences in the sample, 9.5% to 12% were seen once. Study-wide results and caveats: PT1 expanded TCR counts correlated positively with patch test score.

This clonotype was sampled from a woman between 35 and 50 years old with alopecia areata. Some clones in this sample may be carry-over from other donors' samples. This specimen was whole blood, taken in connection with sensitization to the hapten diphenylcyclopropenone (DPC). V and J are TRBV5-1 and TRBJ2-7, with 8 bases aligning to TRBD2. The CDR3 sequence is CASSLLREAPYEQYF. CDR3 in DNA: TGCGCCAGCAGCTTGTTGCGGGAGGCCCCCTACGAGCAGTACTTC. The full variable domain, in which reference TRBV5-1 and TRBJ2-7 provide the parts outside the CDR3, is KAGVTQTPRYLIKTRGQQVTLSCSPISGHRSVSWYQQTPGQGLQFLFEYFSETQRNKGNFPGRFSGRQFSNSRSEMNVSTLELGDSALYLCASSLLREAPYEQYFGPGTRLTVT.